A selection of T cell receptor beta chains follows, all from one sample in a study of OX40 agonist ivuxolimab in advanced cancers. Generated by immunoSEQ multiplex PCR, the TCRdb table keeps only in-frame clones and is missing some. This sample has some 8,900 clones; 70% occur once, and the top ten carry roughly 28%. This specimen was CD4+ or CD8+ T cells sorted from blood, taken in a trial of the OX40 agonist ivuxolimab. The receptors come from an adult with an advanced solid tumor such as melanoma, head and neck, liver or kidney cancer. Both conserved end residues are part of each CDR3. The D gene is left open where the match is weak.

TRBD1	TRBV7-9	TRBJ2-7	CASSPRDRGNRQYF
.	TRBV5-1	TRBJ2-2	CASSFGFTGELFF
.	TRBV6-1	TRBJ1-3	CASSYSGNTIYF
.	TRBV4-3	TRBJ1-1	CASSQAGLSNTEAFF
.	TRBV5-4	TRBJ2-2	CACRDGTNTGELFF
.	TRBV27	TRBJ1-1	CASSSPGLNTEAFF
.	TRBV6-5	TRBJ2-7	CASSPRDGAYEQYF
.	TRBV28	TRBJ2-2	CATQTDANTGELFF
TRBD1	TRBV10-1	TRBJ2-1	CASSEAGGLNEQFF
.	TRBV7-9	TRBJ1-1	CASSMSGQGVEAFF
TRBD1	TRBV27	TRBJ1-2	CASRATGGDGYTF
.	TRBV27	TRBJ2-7	CASSLLGQRKTYEQYF
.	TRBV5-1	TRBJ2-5	CASSLVQWETQYF
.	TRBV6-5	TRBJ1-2	CASTGSGRGNYGYTF
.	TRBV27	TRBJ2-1	CASSLPAANEQFF
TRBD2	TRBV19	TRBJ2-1	CASSLRGRGGRFEQFF
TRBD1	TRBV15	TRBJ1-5	CATSRDWGQSNQPQHF
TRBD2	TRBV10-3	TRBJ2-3	CAISGASGRAEGTDTQYF
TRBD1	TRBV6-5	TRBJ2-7	CASRRQGMVYEQYF
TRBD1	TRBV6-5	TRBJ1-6	CASSYSGTGLSPLHF
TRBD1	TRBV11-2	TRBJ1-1	CASTWGTGAAFF
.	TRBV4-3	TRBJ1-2	CASSQDLLDRSYGYTF
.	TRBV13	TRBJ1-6	CASSLGTQPPLHF
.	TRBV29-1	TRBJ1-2	CSVDLGYTF
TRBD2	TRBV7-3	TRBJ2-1	CASSLLIAGVDNEQFF
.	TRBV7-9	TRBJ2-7	CASSLAQGTGSREQYF
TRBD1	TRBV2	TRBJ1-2	CASKERTGEGYTF
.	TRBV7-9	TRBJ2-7	CASSPGGNSYEQYF
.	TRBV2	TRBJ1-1	CASSDEGEVTEAFF
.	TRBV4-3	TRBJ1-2	CASSQDWSSPYGYTF
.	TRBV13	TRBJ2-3	CASSLRAFSTDTQYF
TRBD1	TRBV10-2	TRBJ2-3	CASSDRDRASTDTQYF
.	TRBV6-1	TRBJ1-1	CASHRYPEAFF
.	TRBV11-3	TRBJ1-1	CASSFGSDREAFF
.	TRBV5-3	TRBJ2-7	CASSLRDEQYF
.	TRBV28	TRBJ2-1	CASSLSGAREQFF
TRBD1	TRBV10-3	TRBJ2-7	CAAMSGTVAYEQYF
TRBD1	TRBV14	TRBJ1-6	CASSQEWTGTNSPLHF
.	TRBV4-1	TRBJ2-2	CASSQDRRITGELFF
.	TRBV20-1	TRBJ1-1	CSALRDSEAFF
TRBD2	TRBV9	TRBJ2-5	CASSLRAGEGMETQYF
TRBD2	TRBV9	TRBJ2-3	CASSDSGRPGDTQYF
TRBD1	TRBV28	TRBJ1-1	CASTRDRGTLLTEAFF
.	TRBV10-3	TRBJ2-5	CAISEGLMGVRETQYF
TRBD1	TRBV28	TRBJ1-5	CASSPYLDGTGIQPQHF
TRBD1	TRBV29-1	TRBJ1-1	CSAVGQPNTEAFF